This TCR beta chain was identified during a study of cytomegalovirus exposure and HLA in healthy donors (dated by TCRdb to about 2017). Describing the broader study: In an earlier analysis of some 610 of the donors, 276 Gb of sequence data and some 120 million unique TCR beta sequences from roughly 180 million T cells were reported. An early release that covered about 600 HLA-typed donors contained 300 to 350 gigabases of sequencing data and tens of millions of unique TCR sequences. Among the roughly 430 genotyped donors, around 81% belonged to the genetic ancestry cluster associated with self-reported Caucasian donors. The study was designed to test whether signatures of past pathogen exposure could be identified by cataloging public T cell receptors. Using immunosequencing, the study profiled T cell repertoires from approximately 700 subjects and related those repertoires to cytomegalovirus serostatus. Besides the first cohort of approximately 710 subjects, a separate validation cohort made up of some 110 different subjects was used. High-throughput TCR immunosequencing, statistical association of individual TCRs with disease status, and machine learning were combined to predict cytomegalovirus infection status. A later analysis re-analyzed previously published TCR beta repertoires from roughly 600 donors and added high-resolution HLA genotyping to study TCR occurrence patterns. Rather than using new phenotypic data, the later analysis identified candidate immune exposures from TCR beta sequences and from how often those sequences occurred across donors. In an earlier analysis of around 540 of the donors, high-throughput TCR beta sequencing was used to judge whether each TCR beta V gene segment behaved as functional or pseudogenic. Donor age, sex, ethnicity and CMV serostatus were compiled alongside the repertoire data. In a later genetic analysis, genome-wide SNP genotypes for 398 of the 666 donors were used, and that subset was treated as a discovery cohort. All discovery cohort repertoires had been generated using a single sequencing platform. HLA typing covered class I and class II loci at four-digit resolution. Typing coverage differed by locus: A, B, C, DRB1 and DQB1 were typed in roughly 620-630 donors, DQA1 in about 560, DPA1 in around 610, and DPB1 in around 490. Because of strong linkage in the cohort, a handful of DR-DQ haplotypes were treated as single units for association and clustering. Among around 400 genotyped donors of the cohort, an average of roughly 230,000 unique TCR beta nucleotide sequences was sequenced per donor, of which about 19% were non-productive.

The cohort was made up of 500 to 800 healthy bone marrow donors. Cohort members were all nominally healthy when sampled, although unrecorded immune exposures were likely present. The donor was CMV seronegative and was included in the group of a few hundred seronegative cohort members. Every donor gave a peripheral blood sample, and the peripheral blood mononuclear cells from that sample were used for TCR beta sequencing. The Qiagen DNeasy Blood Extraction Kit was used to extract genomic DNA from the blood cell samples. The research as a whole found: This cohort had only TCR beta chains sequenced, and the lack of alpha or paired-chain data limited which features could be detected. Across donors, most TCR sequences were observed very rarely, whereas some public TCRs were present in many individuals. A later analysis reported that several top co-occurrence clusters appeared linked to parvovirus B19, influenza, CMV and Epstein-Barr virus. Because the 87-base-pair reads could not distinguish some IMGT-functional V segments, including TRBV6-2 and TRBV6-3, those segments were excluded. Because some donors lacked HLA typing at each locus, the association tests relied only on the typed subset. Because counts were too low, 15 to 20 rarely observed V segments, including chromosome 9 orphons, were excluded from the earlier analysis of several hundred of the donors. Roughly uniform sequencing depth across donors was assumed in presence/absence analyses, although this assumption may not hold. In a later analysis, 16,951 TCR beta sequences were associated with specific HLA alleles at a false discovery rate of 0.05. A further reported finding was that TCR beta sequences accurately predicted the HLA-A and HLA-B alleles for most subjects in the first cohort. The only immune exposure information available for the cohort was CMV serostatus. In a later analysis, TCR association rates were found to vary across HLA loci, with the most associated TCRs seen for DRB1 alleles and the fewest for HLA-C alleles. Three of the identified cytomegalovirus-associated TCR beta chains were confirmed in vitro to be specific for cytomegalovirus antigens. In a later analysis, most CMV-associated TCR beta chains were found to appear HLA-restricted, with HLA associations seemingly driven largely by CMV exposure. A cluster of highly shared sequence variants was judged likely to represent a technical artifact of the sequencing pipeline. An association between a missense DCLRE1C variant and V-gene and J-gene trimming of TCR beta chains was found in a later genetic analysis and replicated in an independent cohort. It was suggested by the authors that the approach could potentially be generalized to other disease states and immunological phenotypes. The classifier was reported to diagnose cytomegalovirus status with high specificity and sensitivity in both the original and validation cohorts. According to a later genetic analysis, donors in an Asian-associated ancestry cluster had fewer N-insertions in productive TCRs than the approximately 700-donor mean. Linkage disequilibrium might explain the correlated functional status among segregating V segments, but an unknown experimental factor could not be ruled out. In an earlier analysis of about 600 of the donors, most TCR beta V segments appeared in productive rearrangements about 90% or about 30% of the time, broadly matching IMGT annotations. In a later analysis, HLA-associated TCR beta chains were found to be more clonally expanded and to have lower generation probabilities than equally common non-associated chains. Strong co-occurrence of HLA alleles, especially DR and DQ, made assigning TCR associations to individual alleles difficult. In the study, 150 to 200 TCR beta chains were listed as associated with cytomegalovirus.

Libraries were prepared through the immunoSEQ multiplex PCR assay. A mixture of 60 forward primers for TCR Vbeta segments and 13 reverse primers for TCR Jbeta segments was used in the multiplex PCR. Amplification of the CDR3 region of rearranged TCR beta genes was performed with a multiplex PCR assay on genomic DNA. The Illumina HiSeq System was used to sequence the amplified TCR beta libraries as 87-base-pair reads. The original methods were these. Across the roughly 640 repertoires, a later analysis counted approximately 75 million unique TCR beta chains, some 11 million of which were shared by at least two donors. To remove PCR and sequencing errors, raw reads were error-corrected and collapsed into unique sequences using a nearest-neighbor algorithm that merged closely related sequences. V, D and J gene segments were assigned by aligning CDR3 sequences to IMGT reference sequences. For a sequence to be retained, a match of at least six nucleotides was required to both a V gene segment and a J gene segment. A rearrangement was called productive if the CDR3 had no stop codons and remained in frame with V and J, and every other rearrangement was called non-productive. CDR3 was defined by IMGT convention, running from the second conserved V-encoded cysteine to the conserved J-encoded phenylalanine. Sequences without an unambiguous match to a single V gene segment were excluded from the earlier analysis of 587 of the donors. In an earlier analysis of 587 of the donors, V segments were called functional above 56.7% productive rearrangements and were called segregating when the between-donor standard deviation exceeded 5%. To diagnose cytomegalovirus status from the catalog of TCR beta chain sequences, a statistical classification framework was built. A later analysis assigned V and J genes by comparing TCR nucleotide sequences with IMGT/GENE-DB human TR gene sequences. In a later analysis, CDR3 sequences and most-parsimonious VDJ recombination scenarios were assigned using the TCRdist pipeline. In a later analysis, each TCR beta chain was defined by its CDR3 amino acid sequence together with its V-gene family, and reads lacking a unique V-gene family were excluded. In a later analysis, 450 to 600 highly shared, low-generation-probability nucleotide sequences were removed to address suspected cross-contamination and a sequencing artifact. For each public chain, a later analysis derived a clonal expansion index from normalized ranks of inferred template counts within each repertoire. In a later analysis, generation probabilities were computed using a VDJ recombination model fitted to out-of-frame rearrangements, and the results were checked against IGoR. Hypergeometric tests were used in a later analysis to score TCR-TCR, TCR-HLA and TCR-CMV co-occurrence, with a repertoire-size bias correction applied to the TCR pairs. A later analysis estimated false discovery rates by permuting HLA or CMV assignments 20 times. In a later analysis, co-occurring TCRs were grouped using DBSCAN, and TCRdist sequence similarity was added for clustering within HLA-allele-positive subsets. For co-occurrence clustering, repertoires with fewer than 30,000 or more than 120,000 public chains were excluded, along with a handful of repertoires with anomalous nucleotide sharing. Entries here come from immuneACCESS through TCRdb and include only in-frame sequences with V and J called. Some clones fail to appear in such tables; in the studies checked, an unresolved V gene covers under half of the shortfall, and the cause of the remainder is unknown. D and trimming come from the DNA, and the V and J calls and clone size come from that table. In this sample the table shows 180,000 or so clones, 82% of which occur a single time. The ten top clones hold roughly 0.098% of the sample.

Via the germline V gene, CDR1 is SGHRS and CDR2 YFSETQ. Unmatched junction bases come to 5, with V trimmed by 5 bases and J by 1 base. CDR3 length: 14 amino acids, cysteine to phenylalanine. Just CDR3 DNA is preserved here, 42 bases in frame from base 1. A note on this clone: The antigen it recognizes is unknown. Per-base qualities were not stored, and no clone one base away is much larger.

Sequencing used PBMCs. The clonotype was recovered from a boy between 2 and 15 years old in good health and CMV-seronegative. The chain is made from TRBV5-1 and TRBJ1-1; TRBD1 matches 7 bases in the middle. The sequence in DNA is TGCGCCAGCAGTTCGACAGGGACGAACACTGAAGCTTTCTTT. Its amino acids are CASSSTGTNTEAFF.